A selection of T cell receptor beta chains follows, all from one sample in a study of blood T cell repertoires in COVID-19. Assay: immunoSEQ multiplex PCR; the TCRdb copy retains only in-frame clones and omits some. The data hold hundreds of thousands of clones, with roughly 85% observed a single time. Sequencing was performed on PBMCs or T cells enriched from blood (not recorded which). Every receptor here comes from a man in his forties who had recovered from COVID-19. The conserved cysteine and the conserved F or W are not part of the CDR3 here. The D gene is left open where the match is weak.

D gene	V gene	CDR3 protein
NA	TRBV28	ASSLTGLSYEQY
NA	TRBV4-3	ASSQGAARVNSMAF
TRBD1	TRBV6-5	ASSPQGQVPYEQY
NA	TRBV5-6	ASNQGFYEQY
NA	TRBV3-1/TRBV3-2	ASSKDPATNEKLF
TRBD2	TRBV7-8	ASSLDVSGSWHEQY
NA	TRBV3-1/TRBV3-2	ASSQAPFPFYEQY
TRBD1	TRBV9	ASRTNNRGPNYGYT
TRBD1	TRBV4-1	ASSPGQGAYEQY
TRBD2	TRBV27	ASSLAGVRQETQY
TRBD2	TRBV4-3	ASSQDISGRGDEQF
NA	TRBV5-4	ASSLGQSLV
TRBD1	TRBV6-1	ASSQATGEVVQPQH
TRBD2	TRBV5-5	ASSQGLAGPTGELF
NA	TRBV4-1	ASSRAANTEAF
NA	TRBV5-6	ASSLAQTQETQY
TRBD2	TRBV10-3	AISGLAGGSYEQY
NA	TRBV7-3	ASSVRFTTYNEQF
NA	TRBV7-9	ASSPHLKGRPHSGNTIY
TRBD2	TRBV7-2	ASSPSGTGTYEQY
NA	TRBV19	ASSGGGSRYGYT
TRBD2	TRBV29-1	SVASGGNIQY
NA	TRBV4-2	ASSQEYRQDNEQF
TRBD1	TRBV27	ASSDRGPTQPQH
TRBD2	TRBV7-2	ASSLVQAGGLGNEQF
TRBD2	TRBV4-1	ASSQRLATNTGELF
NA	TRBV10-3	AISERLGSASTDTQY
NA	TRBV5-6	ASSWSTAVYGYT
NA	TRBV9	ASSVGPGVADTQY
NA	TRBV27	ASSLGLAGNIQY
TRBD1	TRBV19	ASKDGTGNNQPQH